The present T cell receptor beta chain was sequenced within a study of shared clonotypes between healthy human individuals. Trimming cost V 0 bases and J 5 bases, with 9 bases left between them. Germline CDR1 and CDR2: SGHNT and YYREEE (reference sequence). This CDR3 has 14 amino acids. A CD45RA+ naive subset and a CD45RA-negative memory subset were split from CD4+ cells. Deep-level assay runs were performed. In the sorted-subset replicate PCRs, 150 to 250 ng DNA, 29,000 or so T cell genomes, was used. Methods used by the authors: Because ImmunoSEQ provided only junction sequences with no quality scores, the filtering differed. Some clones are missing from TCRdb's copy, which holds only in-frame ones; the method was immunoSEQ multiplex PCR. V, J and clone size reflect that table, while D and trimming were determined from the DNA. The sample lists millions of clones; over 90% were seen once.

Sequenced material: naive CD4+ T cells from PBMCs. Subset specified: CD45RA+ positively selected. The rearrangement links TRBV5-4 to TRBJ2-1; D ambiguous. The clonotype comes from a man between 18 and 29 years old in good health. Some clones in this sample may be carry-over from other donors' samples. CDR3 DNA: TGTGCCAGCAGCTTGGTGTCCCGAGACAATGAGCAGTTCTTC. It specifies CASSLVSRDNEQFF.